A single sample gave rise to the 16 T cell receptor beta chains below, sequenced in a study of T cell clusters in autoimmune cytopenias. One tube held mixed TRB-A and TRB-B primer pools for touch-down PCR. TCRdb reanalyzed the multiplex PCR reads, giving one entry per CDR3 protein sequence and no DNA. The sample data list 850 to 950 distinct CDR3 sequences. Each sample's input was approximately 270 ng genomic DNA, 40,000 or so genome equivalents. Specimen: peripheral blood. These receptors came from a human donor with an autoimmune cytopenia or autoimmune hepatitis (not recorded which).

The chain couples TRBV5-1 to TRBJ1-2. This CDR3 spans 15 amino acids. Germline V gene sequence: CDR1 SGHRS, CDR2 YFSETQ. The CDR3 protein is CASSLRPGKEDGYTF. Together with reference TRBV5-1 and TRBJ1-2, the CDR3 gives the full variable domain: KAGVTQTPRYLIKTRGQQVTLSCSPISGHRSVSWYQQTPGQGLQFLFEYFSETQRNKGNFPGRFSGRQFSNSRSEMNVSTLELGDSALYLCASSLRPGKEDGYTFGSGTRLTVV.

The genes are TRBV4-2 and TRBJ2-7. The CDR3 runs 15 residues. Germline V gives CDR1 LGHNA, CDR2 YNFKEQ. This CDR3 is CASRTEELSSYEQYF.

This clonotype is deemed medium-sized by its frequency. V gene TRBV6-5 combines with J gene TRBJ2-1; TCRdb gives TRBD1 as the D gene, but with no DNA this cannot be confirmed. Looked up from germline, CDR1 is MNHEY and CDR2 is SVGAGI. The CDR3 is made up of 15 amino acids. CDR3 protein: CASSLTGGTYNEQFF.

The CDR3 region is CASSILSDRLYGYTF. This chain joins TRBV19 and TRBJ1-2; TCRdb names TRBD1, which stays unverified in the absence of DNA. CDR1 is LNHDA, CDR2 SQIVND, per germline (reference sequence). The CDR3 totals 15 residues.

This clonotype is deemed medium-sized by its frequency. The chain links TRBV27 to TRBJ2-4; without DNA, the TCRdb call of TRBD1 cannot be checked. Germline V gene sequence: CDR1 MNHEY, CDR2 SMNVEV (reference sequence). The length of the CDR3 is 14 residues. The chain's CDR3 is CASSLDRVRNIQYF.

The gene calls are TRBV5-1 and TRBJ1-2. The germline V gene has CDR1 SGHRS and CDR2 YFSETQ. The CDR3 runs 13 residues. The CDR3 here is CASSLAGSWGYTF.

In terms of frequency, this clonotype is medium-sized (0.01 to 0.1%). The V and J genes are TRBV19 and TRBJ1-5. Germline values: CDR1 LNHDA, CDR2 SQIVND (reference sequence). The CDR3 consists of 13 residues. The CDR3: CASGSWEGQPQHF.

This clonotype is medium-sized (0.01 to 0.1%) by frequency. The chain employs TRBV11-2 and TRBJ2-1. The germline CDR1 and CDR2 sequences are SGHAT and FQNNGV. The CDR3 loop spans 16 amino acids. CDR3 protein: CASSLDQIREYNEQFF.

Judged by frequency, this clonotype is medium-sized (0.01 to 0.1%). The chain carries TRBV19 and TRBJ2-1; the D call from TCRdb, TRBD1, cannot be confirmed without DNA. CDR3 length: 15 residues. Germline V CDR1 and CDR2: LNHDA, SQIVND (reference sequence). The CDR3 sequence is CASSPGTAGLNEQFF.

This clonotype is classed as medium-sized by frequency. V and J are TRBV7-3 and TRBJ2-1; there is no DNA to check the TCRdb D call of TRBD2. The germline gives CDR1 SGHTA, CDR2 FQGTGA. CDR3 length equals 15 residues. CDR3: CASSSAGSIYNEQFF.

Measured by frequency, this clonotype is medium-sized. This chain links TRBV7-9 with TRBJ2-3; TCRdb calls TRBD1, which cannot be checked without DNA. Germline CDR1 SEHNR, CDR2 FQNEAQ (reference sequence). CDR3 length: 17 amino acids. The CDR3 here is CASSPPRGQGVSDTQYF.

This clonotype is deemed medium-sized by its frequency. The chain links TRBV7-9 to TRBJ2-7; as DNA is missing, the TRBD1 call by TCRdb cannot be tested. Germline V gene lookup returns CDR1 SEHNR and CDR2 FQNEAQ (reference sequence). The CDR3 has 16 amino acids. The CDR3 here is CASSPPSFGTAYEQYF.

According to its frequency, this clonotype is large. The chain carries TRBV30 and TRBJ2-5; TCRdb picks TRBD1, but there is no DNA to check that call. Germline V CDR1 and CDR2: GTSNPN, SVGIG (reference sequence). The CDR3 sequence is 12 residues long. CDR3 in amino acids: CAWLGQGETQYF.

Measured by frequency, this clonotype is medium-sized. The gene calls are TRBV30 and TRBJ1-1. CDR3 length: 16 amino acids. The germline V gene has CDR1 GTSNPN and CDR2 SVGIG (reference sequence). The CDR3 loop is CAWSGKSGTGSTEAFF.

This clonotype is classed as medium-sized by frequency. This CDR3 is CATSRVTSGSNEQFF. The V and J genes are TRBV15 and TRBJ2-1; the TCRdb call, TRBD2, lacks DNA for checking. CDR1 LNHNV and CDR2 YYDKDF come from the germline V gene (reference sequence). This CDR3 is 15 amino acids long.

The CDR3 sequence: CASSSGTRPMQETQYF. V gene TRBV5-4 combines with J gene TRBJ2-5; without DNA, the TCRdb call of TRBD2 cannot be checked. The CDR3 runs to 16 residues. Per germline, CDR1 SGHNT and CDR2 YYREEE (reference sequence).